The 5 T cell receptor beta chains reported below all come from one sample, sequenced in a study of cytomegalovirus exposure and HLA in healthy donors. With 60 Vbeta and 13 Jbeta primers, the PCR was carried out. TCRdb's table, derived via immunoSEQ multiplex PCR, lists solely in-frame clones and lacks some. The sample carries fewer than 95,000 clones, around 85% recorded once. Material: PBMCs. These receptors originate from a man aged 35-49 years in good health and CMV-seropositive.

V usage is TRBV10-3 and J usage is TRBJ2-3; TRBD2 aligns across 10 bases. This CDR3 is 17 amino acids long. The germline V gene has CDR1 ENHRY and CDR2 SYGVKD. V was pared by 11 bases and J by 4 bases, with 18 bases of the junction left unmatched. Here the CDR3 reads CAAETRSGRARSDTQYF. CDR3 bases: TGTGCCGCGGAAACGAGGAGCGGGAGGGCCCGATCAGATACGCAGTATTTT.

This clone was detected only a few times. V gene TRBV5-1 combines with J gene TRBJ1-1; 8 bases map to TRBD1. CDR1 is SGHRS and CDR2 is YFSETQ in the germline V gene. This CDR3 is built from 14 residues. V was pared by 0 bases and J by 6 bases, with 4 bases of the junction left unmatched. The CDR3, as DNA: TGCGCCAGCAGCTTGGGGACAGGGATCTCTGAAGCTTTCTTT. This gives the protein CASSLGTGISEAFF.

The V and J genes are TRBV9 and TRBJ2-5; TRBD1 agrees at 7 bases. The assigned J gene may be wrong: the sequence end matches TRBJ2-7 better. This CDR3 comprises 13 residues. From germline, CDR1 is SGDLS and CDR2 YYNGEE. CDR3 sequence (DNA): TGTGCCAGCAGCAGATGGGACAGCTACGAGCAGTACTTC. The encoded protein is CASSRWDSYEQYF.

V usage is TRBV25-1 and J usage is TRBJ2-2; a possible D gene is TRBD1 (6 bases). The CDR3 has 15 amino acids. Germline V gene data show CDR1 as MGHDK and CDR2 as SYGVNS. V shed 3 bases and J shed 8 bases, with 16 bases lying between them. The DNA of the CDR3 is TGTGCCAGCAGTGAGGGGGCCCTGCGACCTGGGGAGCTGTTTTTT. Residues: CASSEGALRPGELFF.

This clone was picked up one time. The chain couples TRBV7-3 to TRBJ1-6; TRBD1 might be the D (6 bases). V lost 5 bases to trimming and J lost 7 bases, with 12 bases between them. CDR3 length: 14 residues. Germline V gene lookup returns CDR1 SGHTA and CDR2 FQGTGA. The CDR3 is CASSRGQINSPLHF. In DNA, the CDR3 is TGTGCCAGCAGCCGTGGACAGATAAATTCACCCCTCCACTTT.